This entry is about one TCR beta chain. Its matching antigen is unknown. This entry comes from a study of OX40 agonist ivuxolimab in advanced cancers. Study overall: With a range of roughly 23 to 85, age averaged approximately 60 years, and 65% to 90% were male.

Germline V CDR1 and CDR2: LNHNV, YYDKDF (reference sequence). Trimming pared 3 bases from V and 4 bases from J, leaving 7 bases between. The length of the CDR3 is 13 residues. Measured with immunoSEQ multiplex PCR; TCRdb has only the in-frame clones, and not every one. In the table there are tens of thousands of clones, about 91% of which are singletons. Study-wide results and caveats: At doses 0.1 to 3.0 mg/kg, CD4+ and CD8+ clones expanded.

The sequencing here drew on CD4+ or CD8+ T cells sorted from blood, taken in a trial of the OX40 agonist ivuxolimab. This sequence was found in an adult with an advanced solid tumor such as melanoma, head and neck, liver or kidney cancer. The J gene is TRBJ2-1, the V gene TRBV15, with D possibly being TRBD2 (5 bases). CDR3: CATSRGRYNEQFF. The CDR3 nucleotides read TGTGCCACCAGCAGGGGGAGATACAATGAGCAGTTCTTC.